Below are 10 T cell receptor beta chains sequenced from a single sample in a study of cytomegalovirus exposure and HLA in healthy donors. 13 Jbeta primers and 60 Vbeta primers were used for the PCR. Sequencing was performed with immunoSEQ multiplex PCR; in TCRdb, only in-frame clones are kept and a portion is missing. This table has 150,000 to 200,000 clones, around 77% appearing once. The material sequenced was PBMCs. These receptor sequences come from a woman aged 40 to 55 in good health and CMV-seronegative.

This clone occurred once. This chain links TRBV2 with TRBJ2-7; D possibly corresponds to TRBD1 (5 bases). CDR1 is SNHLY and CDR2 is FYNNEI in the germline V gene. V was pared by 8 bases and J by 3 bases, with 17 bases between. The CDR3 has 14 residues. CDR3 bases: TGTGCCAGCGTCCAGCAGGGCCCTTTCTACGAGCAGTACTTC. Its translation is CASVQQGPFYEQYF.

V and J are TRBV29-1 and TRBJ1-1; 9 bases map to TRBD1. This CDR3 is built from 15 residues. Germline V CDR1 and CDR2: SQVTM, ANQGSEA. V lost 4 bases, J lost 6 bases, and 12 bases stayed unmatched. In DNA form, the CDR3 reads TGCAGCGTTGTTCCGGGGACAGGGTCCCTAGCTGAAGCTTTCTTT. As protein: CSVVPGTGSLAEAFF.

This rearrangement joins TRBV6-1 to TRBJ2-3, with a possible D match to TRBD2 (6 bases). V was cut by 9 bases and J by 7 bases, with 14 bases left in between. Per the germline V gene, CDR1 is MNHNS and CDR2 is SASEGT. CDR3 length: 12 amino acids. The CDR3 bases are TGTGCCAGTCAGGAGGGGCCCTATACGCAGTATTTT. Protein product: CASQEGPYTQYF.

J is TRBJ1-1 and V is TRBV19, with 7 nucleotides matching TRBD1. The CDR3 totals 15 residues. Germline CDR1 reads LNHDA; CDR2 reads SQIVND (reference sequence). J gave up 3 bases and V 3 bases, and 7 bases lay outside the gene matches. CDR3 nucleotides: TGTGCCAGTAGTATCCGAACAGGGGTGTACACTGAAGCTTTCTTT. This sequence encodes CASSIRTGVYTEAFF.

The CDR3 loop reads CASGRGGSYYGYTF. In nucleotides, the CDR3 is TGTGCCAGCGGGAGGGGTGGCTCTTACTATGGCTACACCTTC. The rearrangement joins TRBV28 to TRBJ1-2, with TRBD1 as a possible D gene (5 bases). Germline loops: CDR1 MDHEN, CDR2 SYDVKM. The CDR3 consists of 14 residues. V dropped 8 bases and J dropped 3 bases, with 16 bases sitting between them.

This rearrangement joins TRBV29-1 to TRBJ2-3; D not certain. The CDR3 is made up of 13 amino acids. The germline gives CDR1 SQVTM, CDR2 ANQGSEA. Trimming removed 5 bases from V and 6 bases from J, with 15 bases in between. The CDR3 DNA reads TGCAGCGTTTATAGGATGGGCTCGGATACGCAGTATTTT. Amino acids: CSVYRMGSDTQYF.

V and J are TRBV9 and TRBJ2-5, with 8 bases lining up with TRBD1. CDR1 and CDR2 (germline): SGDLS, YYNGEE. Trimming removed 0 bases from V and 3 bases from J; junction bases left unmatched: 4. The CDR3 runs to 15 residues. CDR3 sequence reads: CASSVGGQDEETQYF. CDR3 DNA: TGTGCCAGCAGCGTAGGGGGACAGGATGAAGAGACCCAGTACTTC.

The V and J genes are TRBV6-1 and TRBJ1-5; D not certain. The CDR3 runs 13 residues. Looked up from germline, CDR1 is MNHNS and CDR2 is SASEGT. With 6 bases removed from V and 0 bases from J, the gap between germline ends came to 6 bases. CDR3 sequence: CASSLDSNQPQHF. The DNA for the CDR3 is TGTGCCAGCAGCTTAGATAGCAATCAGCCCCAGCATTTT.

The chain couples TRBV5-1 to TRBJ2-2, with 7 nucleotides matching TRBD1. V dropped 9 bases and J dropped 1; count of bases not matched to a gene: 3. The CDR3 consists of 13 residues. Germline lookup yields CDR1 SGHRS and CDR2 YFSETQ. CDR3 nucleotides: TGCGCCAAAGGGACAGAGAACACCGGGGAGCTGTTTTTT. This codes for CAKGTENTGELFF.

The CDR3 sequence: CASVKGSEQFF. Written as DNA, the CDR3 is TGTGCCAGCGTTAAGGGGTCCGAGCAGTTCTTC. This chain uses TRBV2 with TRBJ2-1; perhaps TRBD1 as D (5 bases). The germline V gene has CDR1 SNHLY and CDR2 FYNNEI. The CDR3 loop spans 11 amino acids. Between the trimmed V and J ends, which lost 8 bases and 10 bases, there was a span of 12 bases.